The 19 T cell receptor beta chains presented below share a single source sample, sequenced in a study of shared clonotypes between healthy human individuals. Clones were sequenced by immunoSEQ multiplex PCR, and TCRdb holds only the in-frame ones, with some missing. In the table there are about 710,000 clones, 55% to 80% of which are singletons. Sequencing was performed on memory CD4+ T cells sorted from blood. Subset here: CD45RA-negative fraction. These receptor sequences come from a young woman in good health.

The chain is built from TRBV27 and TRBJ2-3, with D possibly TRBD2 on 6 matching bases. In germline, CDR1 is MNHEY, CDR2 SMNVEV (reference sequence). The CDR3 spans 14 residues. Trimming cost V 3 bases and J 7 bases, with 14 bases left between them. The DNA for the CDR3 is TGTGCCAGCAGTTTTGGGGGGATGGAGAATACGCAGTATTTT. As protein: CASSFGGMENTQYF.

This sequence joins TRBV30 and TRBJ2-3, with a weak D call TRBD1 (6 bases). The CDR3 has 12 amino acids. V lost 1 base to trimming and J lost 6 bases, with 8 bases between them. Germline CDR1 and CDR2: GTSNPN and SVGIG (reference sequence). The DNA for the CDR3 is TGTGCCTGGAGTGCCAGGGGTGATACGCAGTATTTT. Protein: CAWSARGDTQYF.

This clone was seen a handful of times. The V gene is TRBV6-6, the J gene TRBJ1-4; no definite D call. The CDR3 contains 10 residues. Per the germline V gene, CDR1 is MNHNY and CDR2 is SVGAGI (reference sequence). Trimming removed 9 bases at V and 5 bases at J, with 4 bases between. The CDR3 loop reads CARRNEKLFF. CDR3 bases: TGTGCCAGAAGGAATGAAAAACTGTTTTTT.

The chain uses TRBV21-1 and TRBJ2-7; the table assigns TRBD2, which was not confirmed against the DNA. TRBV21-1 is assigned pseudogene status. The CDR3 is 18 amino acids. CDR3 sequence reads: CASSPQGLAGGVRYEQYF. Written as DNA, the CDR3 is TGTGCCAGCAGCCCCCAGGGACTAGCGGGAGGAGTCAGATACGAGCAGTACTTC.

The chain links TRBV6-5 to TRBJ2-2, with D tentatively TRBD2 (5 bases). Trimming left V 5 bases short and J 2 bases short, with 12 bases between. Germline V lookup: CDR1 MNHEY, CDR2 SVGAGI. The CDR3 has 15 amino acids. The CDR3 is CASSPGLTNTGELFF. In DNA, the CDR3 is TGTGCCAGCAGTCCAGGACTTACCAACACCGGGGAGCTGTTTTTT.

The CDR3 DNA reads TGTGCCAGCAGTCCTACAGGAGTCATGAACACTGAAGCTTTCTTT. It encodes CASSPTGVMNTEAFF. The chain uses TRBV6-5 and TRBJ1-1, with TRBD1 as a possible D gene (5 bases). Trimming took off 5 bases at V and 0 bases at J, with 13 bases between the two ends. CDR1 and CDR2 (germline): MNHEY, SVGAGI. The CDR3 covers 15 residues.

CDR3 nucleotides: TGTGCCAGCTCACCAATCGTCGGGAGGACCACAGATACGCAGTATTTT. It specifies CASSPIVGRTTDTQYF. V and J are TRBV18 and TRBJ2-3; 7 bases line up with TRBD2. J lost 2 bases, V lost 2 bases, and 7 bases had no gene match. This CDR3 has 16 amino acids. The germline V gene has CDR1 KGHSH and CDR2 LQKENI. The complete variable domain, with remaining parts taken from reference TRBV18 and TRBJ2-3, reads NAGVMQNPRHLVRRRGQEARLRCSPMKGHSHVYWYRQLPEEGLKFMVYLQKENIIDESGMPKERFSAEFPKEGPSILRIQQVVRGDSAAYFCASSPIVGRTTDTQYFGPGTRLTVL.

The chain has TRBV18 and TRBJ2-7, with TRBD1 as a possible D gene (5 bases). The germline V gene encodes CDR1 KGHSH and CDR2 LQKENI. The CDR3 covers 14 residues. V lost 4 bases and J 2 bases, leaving 12 bases between the germline ends. CDR3: CASSRLRQTYEQYF. DNA of the CDR3: TGTGCCAGCTCACGACTTCGACAGACCTACGAGCAGTACTTC.

The chain carries TRBV27 and TRBJ2-7; 11 bases fit TRBD1. The V gene end was trimmed by 5 bases and the J gene end by 5 bases; junction bases not matched to a gene: 11. The germline CDR1 and CDR2 sequences are MNHEY and SMNVEV (reference sequence). The CDR3 contains 16 residues. The CDR3 reads CASSPLFGQGADEQYF. The CDR3 bases are TGTGCCAGCAGTCCCCTTTTTGGACAGGGGGCAGACGAGCAGTACTTC.

There are a few counts of this clone. The chain links TRBV7-2 to TRBJ2-5; maybe TRBD2 (6 bases). The CDR3 contains 17 residues. Germline CDR1 SGHTA, CDR2 FQGNSA. Trimming pared 2 bases from V and 1 base from J, leaving 17 bases between. The CDR3 protein is CASSLHSAGITQETQYF. DNA of the CDR3: TGTGCCAGCAGCTTACATTCCGCGGGAATTACCCAAGAGACCCAGTACTTC.

The chain recombines TRBV10-3 with TRBJ2-5; D possibly matches TRBD1 or TRBD2 (6 bases each). The CDR3 is 13 amino acids. Trimming removed 8 bases from V and 5 bases from J, with 15 bases in between. Germline V gene sequence: CDR1 ENHRY, CDR2 SYGVKD. CDR3 nucleotides: TGTGCCATCGGGAGTGGGGGGCTCGAGACCCAGTACTTC. Translating it yields CAIGSGGLETQYF.

The rearrangement joins TRBV5-1 to TRBJ2-1, with 15 bases that match TRBD2. The V gene's germline CDR1 is SGHRS and CDR2 YFSETQ. The V and J ends lost 4 bases and 9 bases, in that order; junction bases with no gene match: 5. There are 15 residues in the CDR3. CDR3 loop: CASSPAGLAGGEQFF. The CDR3 DNA is TGCGCCAGCAGCCCCGCGGGACTAGCGGGAGGTGAGCAGTTCTTC.

V usage is TRBV4-3 and J usage is TRBJ2-7; D is possibly TRBD2 (5 bases). In germline, CDR1 is LGHNA, CDR2 YSLEER. The CDR3 is made up of 16 amino acids. Trimming pared 1 base from V and 3 bases from J, leaving 16 bases between. In DNA form, the CDR3 reads TGCGCCAGCAGCCAAGTGGAGGTTGTAGACCTCTACGAGCAGTACTTC. Protein: CASSQVEVVDLYEQYF.

The chain employs TRBV7-9 and TRBJ2-2, with 11 positions matching TRBD1. Per germline, CDR1 SEHNR and CDR2 FQNEAQ (reference sequence). CDR3 size: 15 residues. Trimming at V came to 9 bases and at J to 5 bases, leaving 8 bases not matched to a gene. The chain's CDR3 is CASPTGTGGTGELFF. CDR3 DNA sequence: TGTGCCAGTCCGACCGGGACAGGGGGAACCGGGGAGCTGTTTTTT.

The V and J genes are TRBV28 and TRBJ1-1; 7 bases align to TRBD1. The junction had 8 bases not matched to a gene; V was cut back by 6 bases and J by 1 base. The CDR3 is made up of 15 amino acids. CDR1 and CDR2 from the germline V gene are MDHEN and SYDVKM. CDR3: CASRSGTATNTEAFF. CDR3 coding DNA: TGTGCCAGCAGATCCGGGACAGCGACGAACACTGAAGCTTTCTTT.

The chain joins TRBV5-1 to TRBJ1-2; the D gene is possibly TRBD1 (6 bases). CDR1 is SGHRS, CDR2 YFSETQ, per germline. Trimming pared 2 bases from V and 0 bases from J, leaving 23 bases between. This CDR3 contains 19 residues. The CDR3 DNA is TGCGCCAGCAGCTTCGGCCCAGGGGCCGATCTAACTCCTAACTATGGCTACACCTTC. This encodes CASSFGPGADLTPNYGYTF.

The chain couples TRBV27 to TRBJ2-1; TRBD2 aligns across 9 bases. The junction had 11 bases not matched to a gene; V was cut back by 6 bases and J by 8 bases. The CDR3 runs to 15 residues. Per the germline V gene, CDR1 is MNHEY and CDR2 is SMNVEV (reference sequence). The CDR3 loop is CASSPRRGRAHEQFF. The CDR3 nucleotides are TGTGCCAGCAGCCCGCGGCGCGGGAGGGCCCATGAGCAGTTCTTC.

This clone was recorded only once. The gene calls are TRBV19 and TRBJ2-7; 11 nucleotides align to TRBD1. CDR3 length equals 17 residues. Germline V lookup: CDR1 LNHDA, CDR2 SQIVND (reference sequence). V lost 4 bases, J lost 3 bases, and 11 bases stayed unmatched. The DNA for the CDR3 is TGTGCCAGTAGTACCGGACAGGGGGCGGCGGGCTACTACGAGCAGTACTTC. It encodes CASSTGQGAAGYYEQYF.

Regarding this clone: Other DNA variants within this sample encode the same CDR3. The rearrangement links TRBV28 to TRBJ2-7, with D perhaps TRBD2 (5 bases). The CDR3 is 12 amino acids. Trimming pared 1 base from V and 4 bases from J, leaving 5 bases between. Per germline, CDR1 MDHEN and CDR2 SYDVKM. The CDR3 sequence is CASSLLAYEQYF. CDR3 nucleotides: TGTGCCAGCAGTTTATTAGCGTACGAGCAGTACTTC.